This TCR beta chain emerged from a study of cytotoxic CD8 clonotypes in ibrutinib-treated CLL. Study in general: Overall, around 25 responses were partial and 2 complete; following median about 68 months, around 15 patients stayed remitted and about 12 progressed. The response samples were taken once patients had been treated for a median of around 11 months, range 6 to 36.

About 2 micrograms of genomic DNA came from cryopreserved PBMCs for TCR beta libraries. This clone was detected a few times. Clones were sequenced by immunoSEQ multiplex PCR, and TCRdb holds only the in-frame ones, with some missing. The sample carries some 200,000 clones, roughly 73% recorded once. This CDR3 contains 17 residues. The V gene's germline CDR1 is SGDLS and CDR2 YYNGEE. V shed 4 bases and J 7 bases; nucleotides not matched to a gene: 13. The material was PBMCs, obtained after 12 months of ibrutinib treatment. The clonotype was recovered from a human donor with chronic lymphocytic leukemia. V and J are TRBV9 and TRBJ2-1, with 11 positions matching TRBD2. CDR3 amino acids: CASSPMLAGGSRNEQFF. CDR3 in DNA: TGTGCCAGCAGCCCAATGCTAGCGGGAGGCTCTCGGAATGAGCAGTTCTTC.